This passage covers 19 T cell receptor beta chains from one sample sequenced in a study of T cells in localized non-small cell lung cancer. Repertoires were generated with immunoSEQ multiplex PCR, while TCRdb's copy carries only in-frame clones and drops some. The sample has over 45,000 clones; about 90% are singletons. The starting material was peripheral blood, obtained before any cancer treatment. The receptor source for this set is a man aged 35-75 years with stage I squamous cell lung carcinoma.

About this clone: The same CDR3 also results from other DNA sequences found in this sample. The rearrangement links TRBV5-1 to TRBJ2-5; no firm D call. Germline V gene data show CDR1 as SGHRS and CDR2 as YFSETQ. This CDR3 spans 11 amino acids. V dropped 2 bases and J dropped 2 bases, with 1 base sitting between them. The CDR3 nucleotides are TGCGCCAGCAGCTTACAAGAGACCCAGTACTTC. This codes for CASSLQETQYF. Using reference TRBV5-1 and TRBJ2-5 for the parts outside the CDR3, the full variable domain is KAGVTQTPRYLIKTRGQQVTLSCSPISGHRSVSWYQQTPGQGLQFLFEYFSETQRNKGNFPGRFSGRQFSNSRSEMNVSTLELGDSALYLCASSLQETQYFGPGTRLLVL.

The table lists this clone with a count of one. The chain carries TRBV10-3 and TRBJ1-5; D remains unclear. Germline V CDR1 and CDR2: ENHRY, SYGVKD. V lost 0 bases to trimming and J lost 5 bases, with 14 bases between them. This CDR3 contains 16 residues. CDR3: CAISESLSGIDQPQHF. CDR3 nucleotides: TGTGCCATCAGTGAGTCTTTAAGCGGGATTGATCAGCCCCAGCATTTT.

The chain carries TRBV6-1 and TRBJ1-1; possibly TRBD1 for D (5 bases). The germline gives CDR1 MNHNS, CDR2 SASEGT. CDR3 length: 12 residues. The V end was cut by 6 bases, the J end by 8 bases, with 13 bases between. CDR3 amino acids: CASRGDPFEAFF. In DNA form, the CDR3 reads TGTGCCAGCAGAGGGGACCCGTTCGAAGCTTTCTTT.

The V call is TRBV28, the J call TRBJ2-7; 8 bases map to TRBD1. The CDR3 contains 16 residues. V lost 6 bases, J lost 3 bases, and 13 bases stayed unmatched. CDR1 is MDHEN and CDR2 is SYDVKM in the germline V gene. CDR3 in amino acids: CASRPTPGGTHYEQYF. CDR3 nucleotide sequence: TGTGCCAGCAGACCCACTCCAGGGGGCACGCACTACGAGCAGTACTTC.

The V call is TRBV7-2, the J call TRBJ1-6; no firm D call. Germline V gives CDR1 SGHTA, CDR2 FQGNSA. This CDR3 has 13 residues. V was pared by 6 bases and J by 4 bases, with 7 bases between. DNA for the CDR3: TGTGCCAGCAGTTCTGAATATAATTCACCCCTCCACTTT. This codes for CASSSEYNSPLHF. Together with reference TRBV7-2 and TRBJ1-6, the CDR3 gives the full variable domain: GAGVSQSPSNKVTEKGKDVELRCDPISGHTALYWYRQSLGQGLEFLIYFQGNSAPDKSGLPSDRFSAERTGGSVSTLTIQRTQQEDSAVYLCASSSEYNSPLHFGNGTRLTVT.

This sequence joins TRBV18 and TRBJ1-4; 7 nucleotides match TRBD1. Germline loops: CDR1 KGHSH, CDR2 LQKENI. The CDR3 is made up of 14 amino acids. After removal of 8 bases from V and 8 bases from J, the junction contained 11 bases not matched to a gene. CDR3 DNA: TGTGCCAGCACTCCCGGGACAGTAGGAGAAAAACTGTTTTTT. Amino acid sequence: CASTPGTVGEKLFF.

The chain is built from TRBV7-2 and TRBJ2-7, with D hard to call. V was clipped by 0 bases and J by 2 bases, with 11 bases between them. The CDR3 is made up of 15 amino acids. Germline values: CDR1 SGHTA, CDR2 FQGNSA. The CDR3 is CASSLATPRPYEQYF. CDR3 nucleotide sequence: TGTGCCAGCAGCTTAGCGACACCCCGGCCCTACGAGCAGTACTTC.

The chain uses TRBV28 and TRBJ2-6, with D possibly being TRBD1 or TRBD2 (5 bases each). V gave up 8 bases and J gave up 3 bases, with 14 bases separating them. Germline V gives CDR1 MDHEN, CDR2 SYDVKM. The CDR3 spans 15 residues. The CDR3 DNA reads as TGTGCCAGCGGGGACCCATGGGGTGGGGCCAACGTCCTGACTTTC. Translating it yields CASGDPWGGANVLTF.

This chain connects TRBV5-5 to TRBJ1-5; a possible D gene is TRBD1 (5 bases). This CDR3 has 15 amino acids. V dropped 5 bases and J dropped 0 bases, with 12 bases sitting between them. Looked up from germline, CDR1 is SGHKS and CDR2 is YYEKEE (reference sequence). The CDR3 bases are TGTGCCAGCAGTTTTGACAGCCTTAGCAATCAGCCCCAGCATTTT. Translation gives CASSFDSLSNQPQHF.

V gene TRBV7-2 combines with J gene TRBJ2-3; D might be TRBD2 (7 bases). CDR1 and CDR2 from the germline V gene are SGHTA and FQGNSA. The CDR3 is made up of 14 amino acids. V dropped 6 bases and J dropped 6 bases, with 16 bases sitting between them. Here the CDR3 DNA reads TGTGCCAGCAGTTTGCGGGGGCCAGAGGATACGCAGTATTTT. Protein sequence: CASSLRGPEDTQYF.

The CDR3 bases are TGTGCCAGCAGTTTAGAACATCACGAGCAGTACTTC. Translating it yields CASSLEHHEQYF. The gene calls are TRBV28 and TRBJ2-7; D gene uncertain. Germline V gene data show CDR1 as MDHEN and CDR2 as SYDVKM. V lost 2 bases and J lost 5, with 7 bases in between. There are 12 residues in the CDR3.

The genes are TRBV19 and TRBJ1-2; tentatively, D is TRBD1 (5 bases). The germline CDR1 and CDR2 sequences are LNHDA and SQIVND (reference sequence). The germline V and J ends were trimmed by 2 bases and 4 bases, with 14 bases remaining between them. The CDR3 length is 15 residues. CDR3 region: CASSIRGRGFYGYTF. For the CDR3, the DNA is TGTGCCAGTAGTATACGGGGCCGGGGCTTCTATGGCTACACCTTC.

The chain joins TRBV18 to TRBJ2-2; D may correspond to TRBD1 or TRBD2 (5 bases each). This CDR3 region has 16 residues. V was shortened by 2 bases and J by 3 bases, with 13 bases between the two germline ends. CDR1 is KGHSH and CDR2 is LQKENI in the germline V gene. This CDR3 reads CASSPVPGRDTGELFF. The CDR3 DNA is TGTGCCAGCTCACCAGTACCGGGGCGCGACACCGGGGAGCTGTTTTTT.

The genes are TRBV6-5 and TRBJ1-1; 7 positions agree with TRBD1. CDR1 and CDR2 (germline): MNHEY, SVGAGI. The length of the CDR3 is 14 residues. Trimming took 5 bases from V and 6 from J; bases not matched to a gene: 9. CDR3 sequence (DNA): TGTGCCAGCAGTATAAGACAGGGACGGGCTGAAGCTTTCTTT. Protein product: CASSIRQGRAEAFF.

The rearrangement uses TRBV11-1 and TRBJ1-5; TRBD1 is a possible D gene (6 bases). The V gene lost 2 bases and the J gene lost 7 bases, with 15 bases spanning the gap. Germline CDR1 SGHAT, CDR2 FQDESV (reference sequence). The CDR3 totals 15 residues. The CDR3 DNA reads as TGTGCCAGCAGCTTAACAGGGTCCGGGGAGCAGCCCCAGCATTTT. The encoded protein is CASSLTGSGEQPQHF.

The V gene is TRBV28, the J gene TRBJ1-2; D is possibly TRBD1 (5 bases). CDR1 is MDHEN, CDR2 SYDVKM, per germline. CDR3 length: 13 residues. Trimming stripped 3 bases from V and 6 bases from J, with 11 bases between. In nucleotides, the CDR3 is TGTGCCAGCAGTTTCCGACAGATTCATGGCTACACCTTC. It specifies CASSFRQIHGYTF.

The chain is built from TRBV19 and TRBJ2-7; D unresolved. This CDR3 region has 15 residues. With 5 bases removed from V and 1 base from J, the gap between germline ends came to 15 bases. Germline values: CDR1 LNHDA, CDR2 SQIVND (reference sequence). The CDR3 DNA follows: TGTGCCAGTAGTCTCGGTGGCAGCCCTTCCTACGAGCAGTACTTC. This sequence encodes CASSLGGSPSYEQYF.

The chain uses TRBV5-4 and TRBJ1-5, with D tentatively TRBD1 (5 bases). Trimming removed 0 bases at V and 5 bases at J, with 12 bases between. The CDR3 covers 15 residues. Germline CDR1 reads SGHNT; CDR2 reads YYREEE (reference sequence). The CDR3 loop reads CASSLGGTADQPQHF. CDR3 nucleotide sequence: TGTGCCAGCAGCTTGGGCGGGACGGCAGATCAGCCCCAGCATTTT.

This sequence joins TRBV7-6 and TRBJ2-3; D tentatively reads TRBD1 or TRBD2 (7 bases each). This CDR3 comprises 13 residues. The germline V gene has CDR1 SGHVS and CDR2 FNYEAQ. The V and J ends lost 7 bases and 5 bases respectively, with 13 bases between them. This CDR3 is CASNPGGGDTQYF. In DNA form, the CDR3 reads TGTGCCAGCAACCCAGGGGGGGGAGATACGCAGTATTTT.